The 2 T cell receptor beta chains below come from one sample, sequenced in a study of blood T cell repertoires in COVID-19. Profiled with immunoSEQ multiplex PCR; TCRdb holds only in-frame clones, not every one. The sample holds about 19,000 clones, 88% seen once. What was sequenced was peripheral blood. These receptors originate from a human donor in a cohort sampled during active COVID-19.

This chain uses TRBV28 with TRBJ1-2; the match to TRBD1 covers 8 bases. The CDR3 is 14 amino acids. Germline CDR1 reads MDHEN; CDR2 reads SYDVKM. V dropped 6 bases and J dropped 2; count of bases not matched to a gene: 5. This CDR3 is CASSPWTGNYGYTF. The CDR3 region has the DNA TGTGCCAGCAGCCCCTGGACAGGGAACTATGGCTACACCTTC.

This rearrangement joins TRBV15 to TRBJ2-7, with 9 bases that match TRBD2. The CDR3 has 20 residues. Germline loops: CDR1 LNHNV, CDR2 YYDKDF (reference sequence). V shed 5 bases, J shed 4 bases, and the junction held 24 bases outside the gene matches. In DNA form, the CDR3 reads TGTGCCACCAGCGGGCCAATAGTTGGTAGCGGGAGAGTTGGCTTATACGAGCAGTACTTC. Translated: CATSGPIVGSGRVGLYEQYF.